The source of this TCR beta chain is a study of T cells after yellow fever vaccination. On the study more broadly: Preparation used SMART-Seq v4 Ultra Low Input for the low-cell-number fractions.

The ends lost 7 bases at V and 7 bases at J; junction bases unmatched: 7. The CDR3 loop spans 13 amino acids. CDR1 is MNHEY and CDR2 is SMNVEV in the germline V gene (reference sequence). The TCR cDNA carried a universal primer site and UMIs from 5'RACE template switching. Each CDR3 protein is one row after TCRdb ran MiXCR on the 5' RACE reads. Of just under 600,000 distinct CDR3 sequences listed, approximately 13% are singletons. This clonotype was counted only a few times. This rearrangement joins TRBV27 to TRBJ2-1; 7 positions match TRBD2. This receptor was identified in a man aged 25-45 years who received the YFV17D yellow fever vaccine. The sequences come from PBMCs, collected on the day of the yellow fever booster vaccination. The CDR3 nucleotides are TGTGCCAGCACGGAAGCGGGAAGTAATGAGCAGTTCTTC. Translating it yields CASTEAGSNEQFF.